These T cell receptor beta chains were read from a single sample in a study of low-dose radiotherapy and immunotherapy resistance in tumors. TCRdb re-called the reads through MiXCR, storing one row per CDR3 protein. The sample lists about 89,000 distinct CDR3 sequences, 9.4% occurring once. The sample was PBMCs, taken before treatment. The receptors stem from a male donor with prostate cancer. Both conserved end residues are part of each CDR3. A D gene is named only where the DNA matches it firmly. Size values are once, few and many counts, or a class for expanded clones, and some rows have none.

CASSPGQAGDTIYF	TGTGCCAGCAGTCCTGGGCAGGCTGGAGACACCATATATTTT	TRBV2	TRBJ1-3	.	.
CASRDSGQGGIQYF	TGTGCCAGCAGAGATAGTGGACAGGGTGGCATTCAGTACTTC	TRBV28	TRBJ2-4	TRBD1	many
CASGARDNEQFF	TGTGCCAGCGGGGCCAGGGACAATGAGCAGTTCTTC	TRBV6-8	TRBJ2-1	.	many
CAWNLLGTETQYF	TGTGCCTGGAATCTTCTGGGGACGGAGACCCAGTACTTC	TRBV30	TRBJ2-5	.	many
CSAREGISSYEQYF	TGCAGCGCAAGGGAGGGGATAAGCTCCTACGAGCAGTACTTC	TRBV29-1	TRBJ2-7	TRBD2	many
CSARTGDNTYEQYF	TGCAGCGCCCGGACCGGAGATAATACCTACGAGCAGTACTTC	TRBV29-1	TRBJ2-7	.	many
CASSQGWGVSGQETQYF	TGCGCCAGCAGCCAAGGGTGGGGGGTTAGCGGCCAAGAGACCCAGTACTTC	TRBV4-1	TRBJ2-5	.	many
CASSHQAGGPPGYQETQYF	TGCGCCAGCAGCCACCAAGCGGGAGGTCCTCCGGGGTACCAAGAGACCCAGTACTTC	TRBV4-1	TRBJ2-5	TRBD2	many
CASSDGTSWRGEQYF	TGTGCCAGTAGTGACGGGACTTCATGGCGGGGCGAGCAGTACTTC	TRBV27	TRBJ2-7	.	.
CASSLAVLAGGEKKFF	TGTGCCAGCAGCTTGGCCGTTCTAGCGGGAGGGGAAAAAAAGTTCTTC	TRBV5-6	TRBJ2-1	TRBD2	many
CASSLNSGRADTQYF	TGTGCCAGCAGCTTAAATAGCGGGAGGGCGGATACGCAGTATTTT	TRBV7-3	TRBJ2-3	TRBD2	many
CASSFSAGNYGYTF	TGTGCCAGCAGCTTTTCCGCAGGGAACTATGGCTACACCTTC	TRBV7-9	TRBJ1-2	.	many
CASSIGGQGANEQYF	TGTGCCAGTAGTATCGGGGGACAGGGGGCCAACGAGCAGTACTTC	TRBV19	TRBJ2-7	TRBD1	many
CSVGGFGGTDTQYF	TGCAGCGTTGGGGGATTTGGAGGCACAGATACGCAGTATTTT	TRBV29-1	TRBJ2-3	.	many
CASSLENFYEQYF	TGTGCCAGCAGCTTAGAGAACTTCTACGAGCAGTACTTC	TRBV7-6	TRBJ2-7	.	many
CASSFSGQGSDSPLHF	TGTGCCAGCAGCTTTTCGGGACAGGGGAGCGATTCACCCCTCCACTTT	TRBV5-6	TRBJ1-6	TRBD1	many
CASSLEVMNTEAFF	TGCGCCAGCAGCTTGGAGGTTATGAACACTGAAGCTTTCTTT	TRBV5-1	TRBJ1-1	.	many
CASSDKVNTEAFF	TGTGCCAGCAGTGACAAGGTGAACACTGAAGCTTTCTTT	TRBV6-2/TRBV6-3	TRBJ1-1	.	many
CASSPLIHGYTF	TGTGCCAGCAGCCCGTTAATCCATGGCTACACCTTC	TRBV6-1	TRBJ1-2	.	many
CASSARPGQGAPITTLNEQFF	TGTGCCAGCAGCGCCCGGCCGGGACAGGGGGCCCCAATAACAACCCTCAATGAGCAGTTCTTC	TRBV7-2	TRBJ2-1	TRBD1	many
CASSTEVSTDTQYF	TGTGCCAGCTCGACAGAAGTAAGCACAGATACGCAGTATTTT	TRBV3-1	TRBJ2-3	.	few
CSVWGSGNTIYF	TGCAGCGTTTGGGGCTCTGGAAACACCATATATTTT	TRBV29-1	TRBJ1-3	.	many
CASSLGYSGNTIYF	TGTGCCAGCAGTTTAGGGTACTCTGGAAACACCATATATTTT	TRBV6-6	TRBJ1-3	.	many
CAVYRDRTPGYGYIF	TGTGCCGTTTACCGGGACAGGACCCCCGGCTATGGCTACATCTTC	TRBV30	TRBJ1-2	TRBD1	many
CATRGQGASNQPQHF	TGCGCCACAAGGGGACAGGGGGCTAGCAATCAGCCCCAGCATTTT	TRBV10-2	TRBJ1-5	TRBD1	many
CASTSIGIGTTDTQYF	TGTGCCAGCACTTCAATCGGGATAGGGACTACAGATACGCAGTATTTT	TRBV27	TRBJ2-3	.	many
CASSLSGIEQYF	TGTGCCAGCAGTTTATCAGGGATCGAGCAGTACTTC	TRBV28	TRBJ2-7	.	many